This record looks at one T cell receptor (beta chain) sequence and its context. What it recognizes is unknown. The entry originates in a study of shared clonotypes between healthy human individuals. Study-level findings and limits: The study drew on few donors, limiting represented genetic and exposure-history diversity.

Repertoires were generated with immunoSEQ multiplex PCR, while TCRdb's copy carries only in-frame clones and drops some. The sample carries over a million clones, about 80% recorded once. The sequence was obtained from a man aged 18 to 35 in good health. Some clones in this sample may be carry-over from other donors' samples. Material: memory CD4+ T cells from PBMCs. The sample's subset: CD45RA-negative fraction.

CDR3 residues: CASSLVDRAWETQYF. Here the CDR3 DNA reads TGTGCCAGCAGCTTAGTTGACAGGGCATGGGAGACCCAGTACTTC. The chain is built from TRBV11-2 and TRBJ2-5, with 7 bases lining up with TRBD1. This CDR3 is 15 amino acids long. Unmatched junction bases numbered 7, after V lost 1 base and J lost 5 bases. The V gene's germline CDR1 is SGHAT and CDR2 FQNNGV.